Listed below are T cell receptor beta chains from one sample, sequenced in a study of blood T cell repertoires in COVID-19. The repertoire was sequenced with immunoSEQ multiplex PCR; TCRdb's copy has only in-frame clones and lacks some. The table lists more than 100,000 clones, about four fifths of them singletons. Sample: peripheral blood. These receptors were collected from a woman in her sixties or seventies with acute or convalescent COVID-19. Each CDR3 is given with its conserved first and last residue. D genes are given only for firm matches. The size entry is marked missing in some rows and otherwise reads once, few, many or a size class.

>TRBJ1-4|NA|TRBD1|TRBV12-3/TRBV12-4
TGTGCCAGCAGGCAGGGGGGCGGTGAAAAACTGTTTTTT
CASRQGGGEKLFF
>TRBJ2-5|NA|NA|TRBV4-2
TGTGCCAGCAGCCAACCGGGACACGGCCAAGAGACCCAGTACTTC
CASSQPGHGQETQYF
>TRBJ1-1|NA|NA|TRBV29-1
TGCAGCGTTGAGCAGGGGATCTACACTGAAGCTTTCTTT
CSVEQGIYTEAFF
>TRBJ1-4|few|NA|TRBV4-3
TGCGCCAGCAGCCAAGAGAGGCCGATTGCAACTAATGAAAAACTGTTTTTT
CASSQERPIATNEKLFF
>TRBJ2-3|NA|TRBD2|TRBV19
TGTGCCAGTAGTTTTGTAGCGGGGCCCGCAGATACGCAGTATTTT
CASSFVAGPADTQYF
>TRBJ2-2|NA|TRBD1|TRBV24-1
TGTGCCACCAGTGATTTGGGGACAGGGCTTACCGGGGAGCTGTTTTTT
CATSDLGTGLTGELFF
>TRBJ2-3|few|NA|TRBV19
TGTGCCAGCCGGAGGGATCAAGGTCGGGATACGCAGTATTTT
CASRRDQGRDTQYF
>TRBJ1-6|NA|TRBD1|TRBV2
TGTGCCAGCAGTGACCTGACAGGGGCGGGATCACCCCTCCACTTT
CASSDLTGAGSPLHF
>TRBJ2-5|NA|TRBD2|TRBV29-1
TGCAGCGTTGTAGCGGGGACCCAAGAGACCCAGTACTTC
CSVVAGTQETQYF
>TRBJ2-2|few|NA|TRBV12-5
TGTGCTAGTGGTTTGCCTAGCACAGGGTGTAGCCTCACCGGGGAGCTGTTTTTT
CASGLPSTGCSLTGELFF
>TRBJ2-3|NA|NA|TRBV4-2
TGTGCCAGCAGCCCGAACCCGACAACAGATACGCAGTATTTT
CASSPNPTTDTQYF
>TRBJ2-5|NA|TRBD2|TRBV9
TGTGCCAGCAGCTCACGGACTAGCGGGGCATGGGAGACCCAGTACTTC
CASSSRTSGAWETQYF
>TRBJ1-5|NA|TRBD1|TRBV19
TGTGCCAGTAGTAGACCGGGACAGGATAGCAATCAGCCCCAGCATTTT
CASSRPGQDSNQPQHF
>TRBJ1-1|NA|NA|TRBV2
TGTGCCAGCAGGGCGGGCACTGAAGCTTTCTTT
CASRAGTEAFF
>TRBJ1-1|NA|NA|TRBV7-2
TGTGCCAGCAGCTACAGGGATGTTAGGACTGAAGCTTTCTTT
CASSYRDVRTEAFF
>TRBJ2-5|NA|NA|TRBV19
TGTGCCAGTAGTCGGGCGGGGTGGACTATCCCCGAGTACTTC
CASSRAGWTIPEYF
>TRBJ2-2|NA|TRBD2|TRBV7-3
TGTGCCAGCAGCTTAACTTCAGGGAGGGACACCGGGGAGCTGTTTTTT
CASSLTSGRDTGELFF
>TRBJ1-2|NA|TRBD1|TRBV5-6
TGTGCCAGCAGCGTCGGGACAGGAGATGGCTACACCTTC
CASSVGTGDGYTF
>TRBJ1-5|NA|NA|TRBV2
TGTGCCAGCGGACGGGACACGGGGATGGATCAGCCCCAGCATTTT
CASGRDTGMDQPQHF
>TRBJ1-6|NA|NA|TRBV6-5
TGTGCCAGCAGTTTACAGGATTCTAATTCACCCCTCCACTTT
CASSLQDSNSPLHF
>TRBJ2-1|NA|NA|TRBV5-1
TGCGCCAGCAGCTTGGCCAATAGTGAGCAGTTCTTC
CASSLANSEQFF
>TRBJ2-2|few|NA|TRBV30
TGTGCCAGACGACAGGACACCGGGGAGCTGTTTTTT
CARRQDTGELFF
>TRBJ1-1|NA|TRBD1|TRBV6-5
TGTGCCAGCAGTCTGGGACAGATAAACACTGAAGCTTTCTTT
CASSLGQINTEAFF
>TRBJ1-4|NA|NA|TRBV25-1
TGTGCCAGCAGTGAAAGTCGGGGGGGCGTGGGTGAAAAACTGTTTTTT
CASSESRGGVGEKLFF
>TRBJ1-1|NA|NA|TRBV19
TGTGCCAGTAGGGAGAATTCAAACACTGAAGCTTTCTTT
CASRENSNTEAFF
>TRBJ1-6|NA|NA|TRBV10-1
TGCGCCACCAGATTAGGGGATAATTCACCCCTCCACTTT
CATRLGDNSPLHF
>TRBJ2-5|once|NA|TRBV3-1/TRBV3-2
TGTGCCAGCAGCCAGATGACAGGCCTACAAGAGACCCAGTACTTC
CASSQMTGLQETQYF
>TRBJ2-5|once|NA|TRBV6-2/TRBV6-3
TGTGCCAGCAGCCCCCACGCCCAGGGAGAGACCCAGTACTTC
CASSPHAQGETQYF
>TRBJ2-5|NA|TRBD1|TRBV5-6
TGTGCCAGCAGCTTGGCCGCGACAGGGGGCTTTGAGACCCAGTACTTC
CASSLAATGGFETQYF
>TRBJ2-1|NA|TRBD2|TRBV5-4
TGTGCCAGCAGCAGGGGACTAGATAATGAAGAGCAGTTCTTC
CASSRGLDNEEQFF
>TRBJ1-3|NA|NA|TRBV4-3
TGCGCCAGCAGCCAAGATCATGACCGAGGGAATGGAAACACCATATATTTT
CASSQDHDRGNGNTIYF
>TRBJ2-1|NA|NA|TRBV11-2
TGTGCCAGCAGCCCCGAGAACAATGAGCAGTTCTTC
CASSPENNEQFF
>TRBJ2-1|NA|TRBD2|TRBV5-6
TGTGCCAGCAGCGGACTAGCGGGGAACTACAATGAGCAGTTCTTC
CASSGLAGNYNEQFF
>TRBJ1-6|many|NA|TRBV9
TGTGCCAGCAGCGGAGTTATCACTACTTCACCCCTCCACTTT
CASSGVITTSPLHF
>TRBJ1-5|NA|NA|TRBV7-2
TGTGCCAGCAGCTCATTTGAGGGACAGCCCCAGCATTTT
CASSSFEGQPQHF
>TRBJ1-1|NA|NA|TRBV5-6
TGTGCCAGCAGCTTGAGAGGGCTGGGGACTGAAGCTTTCTTT
CASSLRGLGTEAFF
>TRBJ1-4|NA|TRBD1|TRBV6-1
TGTGCCAGCAGTCCCCAACAGGGGTTGCATGAAAAACTGTTTTTT
CASSPQQGLHEKLFF
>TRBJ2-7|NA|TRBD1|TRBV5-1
TGCGCCAGCAGCGCCGCCGGGACAGGGTTCGACGAGCAGTACTTC
CASSAAGTGFDEQYF
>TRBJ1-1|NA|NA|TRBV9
TGTGCCAGCAGCACAGTGAACACTGAAGCTTTCTTT
CASSTVNTEAFF
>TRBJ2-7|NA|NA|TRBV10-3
TGTGCCATCAGTGATCAGGGCGAGCAGTACTTC
CAISDQGEQYF
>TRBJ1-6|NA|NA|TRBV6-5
TGTGCCAGCAGTTACGAGGGAGGCTCCTATAATTCACCCCTCCACTTT
CASSYEGGSYNSPLHF
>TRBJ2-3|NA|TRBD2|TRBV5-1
TGCGCCAGCAGTTTAGCGGGGACTCAAACAGATACGCAGTATTTT
CASSLAGTQTDTQYF
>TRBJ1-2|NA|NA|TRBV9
TGTGCCAGCAGCGTAGTTCAAGCTGTCGGGGGCTACACCTTC
CASSVVQAVGGYTF
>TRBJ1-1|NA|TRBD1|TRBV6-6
TGTGCCAGCAGTTACGTTGTCACAGCAGGGGGCTCTGAAGCTTTCTTT
CASSYVVTAGGSEAFF
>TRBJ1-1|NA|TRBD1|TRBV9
TGTGCCAGCAGCGTCGGGACAGCAAGGGGACGGAACACTGAAGCTTTCTTT
CASSVGTARGRNTEAFF
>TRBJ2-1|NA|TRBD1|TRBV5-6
TGTGCCAGCAGCTTGGAAATGGACAGGGGGTTCCTAACCTACAATGAGCAGTTCTTC
CASSLEMDRGFLTYNEQFF
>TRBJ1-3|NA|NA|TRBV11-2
TGTGCCAGCAGCTTAGAGTTGGGGCGAAACACCATATATTTT
CASSLELGRNTIYF
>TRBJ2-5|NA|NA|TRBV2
TGTGCCAGCACCGGAGGGGCAGGGAGCTTCCAAACCAAGTACTTC
CASTGGAGSFQTKYF
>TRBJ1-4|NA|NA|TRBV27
TGTGCCAGCAGCGGACTAAGTGGGGAAAAACTGTTTTTT
CASSGLSGEKLFF
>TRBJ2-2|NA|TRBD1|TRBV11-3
TGTGCCAGCAGTTCCGGGACAGTTTACGGGGAGCTGTTTTTT
CASSSGTVYGELFF
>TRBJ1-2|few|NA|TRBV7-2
TGTGCCAGCAGCTTAGAGGGGCCAGGTGCCATGGGAGGCTACACCTTC
CASSLEGPGAMGGYTF
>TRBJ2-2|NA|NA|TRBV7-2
TGTGCCAGCAGTCCATGGGGGCAGGGCGGGGAGCTGTTTTTT
CASSPWGQGGELFF